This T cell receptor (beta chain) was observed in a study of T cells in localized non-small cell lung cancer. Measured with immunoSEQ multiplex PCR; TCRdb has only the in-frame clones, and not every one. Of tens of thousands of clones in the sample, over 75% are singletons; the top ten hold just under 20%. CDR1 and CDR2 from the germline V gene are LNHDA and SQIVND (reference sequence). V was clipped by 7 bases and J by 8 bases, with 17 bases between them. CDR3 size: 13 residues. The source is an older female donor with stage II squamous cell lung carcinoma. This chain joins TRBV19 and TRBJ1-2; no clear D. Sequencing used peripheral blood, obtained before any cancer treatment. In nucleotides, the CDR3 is TGTGCCAGTAAATCGGGAGGTGGAGGGGGCTACACCTTC. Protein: CASKSGGGGGYTF.